The 18 T cell receptor beta chains below all came from one sample that was sequenced in a study of identical twins. TCRdb passed the 5' RACE reads through MiXCR, listing each CDR3 protein once. The data hold 260,000 or so distinct CDR3 sequences, with approximately 6.8% observed a single time. Another study also made use of these data, one on yellow fever vaccine responses in identical twins.

Sequenced sample: CD8+ T cells sorted from blood. These receptors were obtained from a woman under 30 in good health.

This clonotype was counted many times. V is TRBV25-1 and J is TRBJ2-3, with D possibly TRBD2 on 5 matching bases. This CDR3 has 17 amino acids. The germline CDR1 and CDR2 sequences are MGHDK and SYGVNS. The V and J ends lost 2 bases and 7 bases respectively, with 22 bases between them. The DNA of the CDR3 is TGTGCCAGCAGTGAAAAGCTACCCACCCCCGAGGGAAATACGCAGTATTTT. It yields the protein CASSEKLPTPEGNTQYF.

This clonotype was counted a few times. The chain recombines TRBV11-2 with TRBJ1-1; TRBD1 matches at 7 bases. CDR1 and CDR2 from the germline V gene are SGHAT and FQNNGV. Trimming cost V 1 base and J 7 bases; bases outside gene matches: 9. The CDR3 length is 15 residues. The chain's CDR3 is CASSLGRTGSGEAFF. The DNA for the CDR3 is TGTGCCAGCAGCTTAGGACGGACAGGCTCGGGTGAAGCTTTCTTT.

V and J are TRBV27 and TRBJ2-7; 12 bases match TRBD2. Germline V gene sequence: CDR1 MNHEY, CDR2 SMNVEV (reference sequence). The CDR3 totals 14 residues. J lost 5 bases, V lost 4 bases, and 3 bases had no gene match. The CDR3 sequence is CASSWTSGTDEQYF. For the CDR3, the DNA is TGTGCCAGCAGTTGGACTAGCGGGACGGACGAGCAGTACTTC.

This clonotype was seen repeatedly, ten times or more. The V call is TRBV12-3 or TRBV12-4, the J call TRBJ2-7; 7 bases agree with TRBD1. V shed 5 bases, J shed 3 bases, and the junction held 13 bases outside the gene matches. The CDR3 runs 16 residues. The CDR3 loop reads CASSKLGQEGGYEQYF. The DNA for the CDR3 is TGTGCCAGCAGTAAATTAGGACAGGAAGGAGGCTACGAGCAGTACTTC.

The CDR3 loop is CASSIDPMSYGYTF. Here the CDR3 DNA reads TGTGCCAGTAGTATAGATCCGATGAGCTATGGCTACACCTTC. The chain is built from TRBV19 and TRBJ1-2; D gene uncertain. This CDR3 is built from 14 residues. V gave up 0 bases and J gave up 4 bases, with 9 bases separating them. CDR1 LNHDA and CDR2 SQIVND come from the germline V gene (reference sequence).

The rearrangement links TRBV27 to TRBJ2-1; 9 bases map to TRBD2. The V gene end was trimmed by 5 bases and the J gene end by 8 bases; junction bases not matched to a gene: 13. Germline assignment: CDR1 MNHEY and CDR2 SMNVEV (reference sequence). This CDR3 is built from 16 residues. CDR3 coding DNA: TGTGCCAGCAGTAACGATCCGGGACTAGCTGGTGATGAGCAGTTCTTC. This sequence encodes CASSNDPGLAGDEQFF.

The CDR3 region has the DNA TGTGCCAGCAGCTTAGGTACAGGGTATGCCAATCAGCCCCAGCATTTT. Translation gives CASSLGTGYANQPQHF. The chain couples TRBV7-8 to TRBJ1-5, with a weak D call TRBD1 (6 bases). This CDR3 contains 16 residues. The germline gives CDR1 SGHVS, CDR2 FQNEAQ. Trimming stripped 1 base from V and 3 bases from J, with 13 bases between.

This clonotype was counted only a few times. The genes are TRBV11-2 and TRBJ2-3, with a tentative D call TRBD2 (6 bases). Germline-derived CDR1 and CDR2 are SGHAT and FQNNGV. With 2 bases removed from V and 4 bases from J, the gap between germline ends came to 25 bases. The CDR3 is 19 amino acids. In DNA form, the CDR3 reads TGTGCCAGCAGCTTATTTCTCTCCCCACGGGGGAAGGTCGCAGATACGCAGTATTTT. Amino acid sequence: CASSLFLSPRGKVADTQYF.

This clonotype was observed a few times. This chain connects TRBV19 to TRBJ2-3, with 9 bases aligning to TRBD2. The CDR3 loop spans 14 amino acids. The trim removed 8 bases at V and 4 bases at J, leaving 7 bases unmatched. CDR1 and CDR2 from the germline V gene are LNHDA and SQIVND (reference sequence). The CDR3 sequence: CASAAGGRPDTQYF. In DNA form, the CDR3 reads TGTGCCAGTGCAGCGGGAGGTAGGCCAGATACGCAGTATTTT.

Only a few counts were recorded for this clonotype. The V call is TRBV5-1, the J call TRBJ2-1; TRBD2 matches at 15 bases. CDR3 length: 20 residues. Germline CDR1 SGHRS, CDR2 YFSETQ. V shed 6 bases, J shed 6 bases, and the junction held 19 bases outside the gene matches. For the CDR3, the DNA is TGCGCCAGCAATCCCGGGACAGGGGGACTAGCGGGAGGAGGAGGCAATGAGCAGTTCTTC. Translated, it gives CASNPGTGGLAGGGGNEQFF.

This clonotype appeared a few times. J is TRBJ2-5 and V is TRBV7-6, with D maybe TRBD2 (5 bases). CDR1 SGHVS and CDR2 FNYEAQ come from the germline V gene. CDR3 length: 15 residues. V shed 5 bases and J shed 2 bases, with 15 bases lying between them. Here the CDR3 reads CASSASRVTQETQYF. In DNA form, the CDR3 reads TGTGCCAGCAGCGCTAGCCGGGTTACACAAGAGACCCAGTACTTC.

This clonotype was counted at least ten times. The V and J genes are TRBV29-1 and TRBJ2-2, with 10 positions matching TRBD2. This CDR3 contains 14 residues. Per germline, CDR1 SQVTM and CDR2 ANQGSEA. The V segment lost 6 bases and the J segment 3 bases; nucleotides outside the gene matches: 4. In nucleotides, the CDR3 is TGCAGCGTGCCCCTAGCGGGGGACACCGGGGAGCTGTTTTTT. Translated, it gives CSVPLAGDTGELFF.

This clonotype was detected only a few times. The chain couples TRBV29-1 to TRBJ1-3, with a weak D call TRBD1 (6 bases). The CDR3 runs to 13 residues. V lost 2 bases and J lost 1, with 6 bases in between. Germline V gene sequence: CDR1 SQVTM, CDR2 ANQGSEA. The CDR3 sequence: CSVETGSGNTIYF. CDR3 sequence (DNA): TGCAGCGTTGAAACAGGGTCTGGAAACACCATATATTTT. The full variable domain, rest sourced from reference TRBV29-1 and TRBJ1-3, is SAVISQKPSRDICQRGTSLTIQCQVDSQVTMMFWYRQQPGQSLTLIATANQGSEATYESGFVIDKFPISRPNLTFSTLTVSNMSPEDSSIYLCSVETGSGNTIYFGEGSWLTVV.

This clonotype was recorded many times. This rearrangement joins TRBV7-9 to TRBJ2-3; D not resolved. Germline loops: CDR1 SEHNR, CDR2 FQNEAQ (reference sequence). The ends were cut back, 1 base at V and 0 bases at J, with 11 bases in the middle. The CDR3 consists of 16 residues. The CDR3 loop reads CASSLVSARSTDTQYF. The DNA of the CDR3 is TGTGCCAGCAGCTTAGTTTCAGCCAGGAGCACAGATACGCAGTATTTT.

This clonotype was seen at least ten times. The rearrangement uses TRBV29-1 and TRBJ1-2; D not resolved. The V end was cut by 3 bases, the J end by 5 bases, with 10 bases between. The CDR3 runs to 12 residues. From germline, CDR1 is SQVTM and CDR2 ANQGSEA. CDR3 region: CSVENSGYGYTF. The CDR3 DNA reads as TGCAGCGTTGAGAACAGTGGGTATGGCTACACCTTC.

This clonotype occurred a few times. The chain combines TRBV6-1 with TRBJ1-1; 7 bases are a match to TRBD1. V lost 7 bases and J lost 5; bases outside the gene matches: 10. Per the germline V gene, CDR1 is MNHNS and CDR2 is SASEGT. The CDR3 covers 14 residues. CDR3 nucleotide sequence: TGTGCCAGCACCCCTGAGGGGGCCCGGACTGAAGCTTTCTTT. Translating it yields CASTPEGARTEAFF.

This chain uses TRBV12-3 or TRBV12-4 with TRBJ2-3; the D call may be TRBD1 or TRBD2 (5 bases each). The germline V and J ends were trimmed by 7 bases and 4 bases, with 15 bases remaining between them. This CDR3 contains 14 residues. CDR3: CASNLSGTSDTQYF. For the CDR3, the DNA is TGTGCCAGCAACTTATCGGGGACCTCAGATACGCAGTATTTT.

The chain joins TRBV2 to TRBJ2-7; the match to TRBD2 covers 8 bases. CDR1 SNHLY and CDR2 FYNNEI come from the germline V gene. CDR3 length: 14 amino acids. V was pared by 4 bases and J by 2 bases, with 4 bases of the junction left unmatched. Here the CDR3 DNA reads TGTGCCAGCAGTGGGCGGGAGGCCACCTACGAGCAGTACTTC. Protein: CASSGREATYEQYF.